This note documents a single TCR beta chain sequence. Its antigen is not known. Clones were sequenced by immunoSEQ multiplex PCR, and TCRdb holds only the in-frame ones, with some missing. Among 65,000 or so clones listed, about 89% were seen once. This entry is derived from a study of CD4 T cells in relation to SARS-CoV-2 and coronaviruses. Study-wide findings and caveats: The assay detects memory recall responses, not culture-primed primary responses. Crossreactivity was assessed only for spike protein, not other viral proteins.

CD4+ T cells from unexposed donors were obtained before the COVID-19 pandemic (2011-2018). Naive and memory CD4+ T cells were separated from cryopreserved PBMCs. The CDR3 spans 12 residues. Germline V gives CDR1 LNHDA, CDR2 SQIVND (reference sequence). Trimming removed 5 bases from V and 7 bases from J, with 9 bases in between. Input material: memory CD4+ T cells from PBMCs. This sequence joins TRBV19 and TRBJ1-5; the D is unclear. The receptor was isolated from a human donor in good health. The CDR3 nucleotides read TGTGCCAGTAGTCGGACGGTGCAGCCCCAGCATTTT. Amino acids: CASSRTVQPQHF.